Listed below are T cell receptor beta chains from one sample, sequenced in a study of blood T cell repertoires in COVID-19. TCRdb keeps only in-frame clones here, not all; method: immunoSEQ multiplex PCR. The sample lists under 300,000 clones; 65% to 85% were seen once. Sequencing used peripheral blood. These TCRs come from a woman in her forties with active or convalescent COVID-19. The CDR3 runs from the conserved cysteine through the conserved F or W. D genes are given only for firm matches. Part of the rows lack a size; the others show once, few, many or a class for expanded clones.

DNA: TGTGCCAGCAGCTTAGGATCCACGAGAAGCCCACTAGGACACAATGAGCAGTTCTTC
CDR3: CASSLGSTRSPLGHNEQFF
D: .
V: TRBV7-9
size: .
J: TRBJ2-1

DNA: TGTGCCAGCAGCCCGAGGACTGTACAAGAGACCCAGTACTTC
CDR3: CASSPRTVQETQYF
D: .
V: TRBV11-2
size: .
J: TRBJ2-5

DNA: TGTGCCAGCAGTGCCCTTCCAACGGGGATATATGGCTACACCTTC
CDR3: CASSALPTGIYGYTF
D: .
V: TRBV2
size: once
J: TRBJ1-2

DNA: TGTGCCAGCAGTGTAAGGGGACAGAGACAGCCCCAGCATTTT
CDR3: CASSVRGQRQPQHF
D: TRBD1
V: TRBV2
size: few
J: TRBJ1-5

DNA: TGTGCCACCAGTGGCGGACTAGCGGACTCCTACAATGAGCAGTTCTTC
CDR3: CATSGGLADSYNEQFF
D: TRBD2
V: TRBV24-1
size: .
J: TRBJ2-1

DNA: TGTGCCTGGAGTGTAAACTACCGGGAAGCTTTCTTT
CDR3: CAWSVNYREAFF
D: .
V: TRBV30
size: .
J: TRBJ1-1

DNA: TGTGCCATCAGTGATGTTGGATGGGTGCGCAGGGGCGACTTTGGAAACACCATATATTTT
CDR3: CAISDVGWVRRGDFGNTIYF
D: .
V: TRBV10-3
size: few
J: TRBJ1-3

DNA: TGTGCCAGCACCAAATCAGGGGACGCCGAGCAGTACTTC
CDR3: CASTKSGDAEQYF
D: .
V: TRBV27
size: .
J: TRBJ2-7

DNA: TGTGCCAGCAGCCAAGAAGACAGGGGCCCCACTGAAGCTTTCTTT
CDR3: CASSQEDRGPTEAFF
D: TRBD1
V: TRBV4-2
size: once
J: TRBJ1-1

DNA: TGCAGTGCTAGTGATGACGGGACTTATAATTCACCCCTCCACTTT
CDR3: CSASDDGTYNSPLHF
D: .
V: TRBV20-1
size: .
J: TRBJ1-6

DNA: TGCGCCAGCAGCTTGGTTAGGGGTCGGAACACTGAAGCTTTCTTT
CDR3: CASSLVRGRNTEAFF
D: .
V: TRBV5-1
size: once
J: TRBJ1-1

DNA: TGTGCCAGCTCACCACAACGGGACAGGGGAGGAGGTCAGCCCCAGCATTTT
CDR3: CASSPQRDRGGGQPQHF
D: TRBD1
V: TRBV18
size: .
J: TRBJ1-5

DNA: TGTGCCAGCAGAACCACGGCGGTCTATAATTCACCCCTCCACTTT
CDR3: CASRTTAVYNSPLHF
D: .
V: TRBV6-5
size: .
J: TRBJ1-6

DNA: TGTGCCAGCAGCCAAAGGGGGGGGAGGTTGGAGACCCAGTACTTC
CDR3: CASSQRGGRLETQYF
D: .
V: TRBV5-4
size: .
J: TRBJ2-5

DNA: TGTGCCAGCAGCTCATTAATCGGACGGGGGAACACTGAAGCTTTCTTT
CDR3: CASSSLIGRGNTEAFF
D: .
V: TRBV3-1/TRBV3-2
size: .
J: TRBJ1-1

DNA: TGCAGCGTTGCGACCGGGACAGGGGGCACTGAAGCTTTCTTT
CDR3: CSVATGTGGTEAFF
D: TRBD1
V: TRBV29-1
size: .
J: TRBJ1-1

DNA: TGTGCCAGCAGCCGTGGCGGGTCTGGTACGCAGTATTTT
CDR3: CASSRGGSGTQYF
D: .
V: TRBV7-2
size: .
J: TRBJ2-3

DNA: TGTGCCAGCAGTTCGCGGGGAGATAAGGGCAATGAGCAGTTCTTC
CDR3: CASSSRGDKGNEQFF
D: .
V: TRBV6-1
size: .
J: TRBJ2-1

DNA: TGTGCCAGCACCTCCCGACAGGGAAACACCATATATTTT
CDR3: CASTSRQGNTIYF
D: .
V: TRBV12-3/TRBV12-4
size: .
J: TRBJ1-3

DNA: TGCGCCAGCAGTCAATCCCGGCGGACTACCCTAGTCCTCAACTATGGCTACACCTTC
CDR3: CASSQSRRTTLVLNYGYTF
D: .
V: TRBV23-1
size: .
J: TRBJ1-2

DNA: TGCGCCAGCAGCTTGGCCCAAATACAGCTTTTCAGCTCTGGGGCCAACGTCCTGACTTTC
CDR3: CASSLAQIQLFSSGANVLTF
D: .
V: TRBV5-1
size: .
J: TRBJ2-6

DNA: TGCGCCAGCAGCTACCGGGGGAAGAACACCGGGGAGCTGTTTTTT
CDR3: CASSYRGKNTGELFF
D: .
V: TRBV5-1
size: .
J: TRBJ2-2

DNA: TGTGCCAGCAGAGATGACAGGGTTGTCACTGAAGCTTTCTTT
CDR3: CASRDDRVVTEAFF
D: TRBD1
V: TRBV2
size: .
J: TRBJ1-1

DNA: TGTGCCAGCAGCAACACCCAGGGTTCGGGCACCGGGGAGCTGTTTTTT
CDR3: CASSNTQGSGTGELFF
D: .
V: TRBV5-4
size: .
J: TRBJ2-2

DNA: TGTGCCAGCAGTTTCCAGGGAGGGAACACTGAAGCTTTCTTT
CDR3: CASSFQGGNTEAFF
D: .
V: TRBV27
size: once
J: TRBJ1-1

DNA: TGTGCTAGCAGCTTAGGAGCGGGGTCCATTACAGATACGCAGTATTTT
CDR3: CASSLGAGSITDTQYF
D: TRBD2
V: TRBV7-7
size: .
J: TRBJ2-3

DNA: TGTGCCTGGATGGGTCCAGCGGGGTACTACAATGAGCAGTTCTTC
CDR3: CAWMGPAGYYNEQFF
D: TRBD2
V: TRBV30
size: .
J: TRBJ2-1

DNA: TGTGCCAGCAGCTTAGAAGTGCAGGGTACAACTTTCTTT
CDR3: CASSLEVQGTTFF
D: .
V: TRBV11-1
size: .
J: TRBJ1-1

DNA: TGTGCCAGTAGTATAGTTGGAGGAGGCAGGATGAACACTGAAGCTTTCTTT
CDR3: CASSIVGGGRMNTEAFF
D: .
V: TRBV19
size: many
J: TRBJ1-1

DNA: TGTGCCAGCAGCTTAGGCGCAGGGCCCCAATACAATGAGCAGTTCTTC
CDR3: CASSLGAGPQYNEQFF
D: .
V: TRBV11-3
size: .
J: TRBJ2-1

DNA: TGCAGCTTAACAGTATCCTACGAGCAGTACTTC
CDR3: CSLTVSYEQYF
D: .
V: TRBV29-1
size: .
J: TRBJ2-7

DNA: TGTGCCAGCAGTGACGGCAGTTATAATTCACCCCTCCACTTT
CDR3: CASSDGSYNSPLHF
D: .
V: TRBV6-4
size: .
J: TRBJ1-6

DNA: TGTGCCAGCATGGGGTTGGGGGGACAGGACTACAATGAGCAGTTCTTC
CDR3: CASMGLGGQDYNEQFF
D: TRBD1
V: TRBV28
size: .
J: TRBJ2-1

DNA: TGTGCCAGCAGACGACAGAACACCGGGGAGCTGTTTTTT
CDR3: CASRRQNTGELFF
D: .
V: TRBV12-3/TRBV12-4
size: .
J: TRBJ2-2

DNA: TGCGCCAGCAGGGGAATCGGACAGGGTCGGACTGATACGCAGTATTTT
CDR3: CASRGIGQGRTDTQYF
D: TRBD1
V: TRBV4-1
size: .
J: TRBJ2-3